Presented here are 21 T cell receptor beta chains from one specimen sequenced in a study of monozygotic twins with inflammatory bowel disease. TCRdb reprocessed the 5' RACE reads and stores each CDR3 protein as one record, lacking DNA. Its clone listing holds approximately 330,000 distinct CDR3 sequences. Material: blood. Every receptor here comes from a human donor with ulcerative colitis or Crohn's disease, or a healthy co-twin of an affected twin (not recorded which).

V and J are TRBV6-2 or TRBV6-3 and TRBJ1-5; TCRdb gives TRBD1 as the D gene, but with no DNA this cannot be confirmed. The CDR3 consists of 17 residues. Germline-derived CDR1 and CDR2 are MNHEY and SVGEGT. This chain's CDR3 is CASTPAGQGYSNQPQHF.

The gene calls are TRBV30 and TRBJ1-1. The length of the CDR3 is 14 residues. CDR1 is GTSNPN and CDR2 is SVGIG in the germline V gene (reference sequence). CDR3 region: CAWGVPWGTTEAFF. The complete variable domain, with remaining parts taken from reference TRBV30 and TRBJ1-1, reads SQTIHQWPATLVQPVGSPLSLECTVEGTSNPNLYWYRQAAGRGLQLLFYSVGIGQISSEVPQNLSASRPQDRQFILSSKKLLLSDSGFYLCAWGVPWGTTEAFFGQGTRLTVV.

The chain has TRBV7-9 and TRBJ2-4; the TCRdb D gene call, TRBD1, has no DNA to confirm it. Germline V gene data show CDR1 as SEHNR and CDR2 as FQNEAQ (reference sequence). The CDR3 has 16 residues. CDR3 sequence reads: CASSPGTGSGFRVKYF. Drawing the rest from reference TRBV7-9 and TRBJ2-4, the complete variable domain is DTGVSQNPRHKITKRGQNVTFRCDPISEHNRLYWYRQTLGQGPEFLTYFQNEAQLEKSRLLSDRFSAERPKGSFSTLEIQRTEQGDSAMYLCASSPGTGSGFRVKYFGAGTRLSVL.

This chain uses TRBV24-1 with TRBJ2-1; TCRdb's D call, TRBD1, is unchecked because there is no DNA. Germline CDR1 is KGHDR and CDR2 is SFDVKD. The CDR3 is made up of 16 amino acids. CDR3 in amino acids: CATSEAQGAFSNEQFF.

J is TRBJ2-6 and V is TRBV6-5; TCRdb's D call of TRBD1 is untestable without DNA. The CDR3 has 15 amino acids. Germline V gene data show CDR1 as MNHEY and CDR2 as SVGAGI. The CDR3 loop is CASSSGSSGANVLTF.

The chain recombines TRBV20-1 with TRBJ2-1; TCRdb picks TRBD1, but there is no DNA to check that call. Germline V gene data show CDR1 as DFQATT and CDR2 as SNEGSKA (reference sequence). This CDR3 region has 13 residues. CDR3 loop: CSALFDRGNEQFF.

The chain joins TRBV20-1 to TRBJ2-2; absent DNA, TCRdb's TRBD1 call cannot be checked. Germline V lookup: CDR1 DFQATT, CDR2 SNEGSKA (reference sequence). This CDR3 contains 14 residues. This chain's CDR3 is CSASRGSNAGELFF.

This chain links TRBV7-3 with TRBJ2-3; as DNA is missing, the TRBD1 call by TCRdb cannot be tested. Looked up from germline, CDR1 is SGHTA and CDR2 is FQGTGA. The CDR3 spans 15 residues. This chain's CDR3 is CASSLGTASTDTQYF.

The gene calls are TRBV5-1 and TRBJ2-5; the D gene TCRdb calls, TRBD2, cannot be checked with no DNA. Germline V gives CDR1 SGHRS, CDR2 YFSETQ. The length of the CDR3 is 14 residues. CDR3: CASSPGTSKETQYF.

The chain employs TRBV29-1 and TRBJ2-1. The CDR3 loop spans 14 amino acids. Germline CDR1 reads SQVTM; CDR2 reads ANQGSEA. The CDR3 loop is CSVEEQRRTQEQFF.

The J gene is TRBJ1-1, the V gene TRBV5-1; TCRdb designates TRBD1, a call that cannot be tested without DNA. Germline V gene lookup returns CDR1 SGHRS and CDR2 YFSETQ. The CDR3 spans 14 residues. The CDR3 loop reads CASSGGQAYTEAFF.

J is TRBJ1-1 and V is TRBV4-1; TCRdb designates TRBD1, a call that cannot be tested without DNA. The germline V gene encodes CDR1 MGHRA and CDR2 YSYEKL. The CDR3 loop spans 15 amino acids. The chain's CDR3 is CASSQEGHLNTEAFF.

This chain joins TRBV5-1 and TRBJ2-7; TCRdb proposes TRBD2, but this gene call is untestable without DNA. This CDR3 has 17 residues. Germline loops: CDR1 SGHRS, CDR2 YFSETQ. The CDR3 reads CASSLKGLAGDSYEQYF.

The CDR3 loop is CATSLTSGSSKSYEQYF. The chain is built from TRBV5-1 and TRBJ2-7; TCRdb calls TRBD2, which cannot be checked without DNA. The CDR3 runs 17 residues. Germline-derived CDR1 and CDR2 are SGHRS and YFSETQ. The variable domain in full, completed from reference TRBV5-1 and TRBJ2-7, reads KAGVTQTPRYLIKTRGQQVTLSCSPISGHRSVSWYQQTPGQGLQFLFEYFSETQRNKGNFPGRFSGRQFSNSRSEMNVSTLELGDSALYLCATSLTSGSSKSYEQYFGPGTRLTVT.

This rearrangement joins TRBV5-1 to TRBJ2-2; TCRdb proposes TRBD2, but this gene call is untestable without DNA. Germline V gene sequence: CDR1 SGHRS, CDR2 YFSETQ. The CDR3 runs to 19 residues. The CDR3 loop is CASSPGLAGRLSLTGELFF.

The chain joins TRBV11-2 to TRBJ1-1; TCRdb names TRBD1, which stays unverified in the absence of DNA. Looked up from germline, CDR1 is SGHAT and CDR2 is FQNNGV. The CDR3 is 16 amino acids. CDR3 in amino acids: CASSLGWGDMNTEAFF.

This rearrangement joins TRBV28 to TRBJ1-2; absent DNA, TCRdb's TRBD1 call cannot be checked. Germline V gene lookup returns CDR1 MDHEN and CDR2 SYDVKM. The CDR3 extends over 14 amino acids. CDR3 amino acids: CASSRTDTAYGYTF.

J is TRBJ2-3 and V is TRBV5-6; the D call of TRBD1 rests on TCRdb alone, since no DNA is present to check it. Germline lookup yields CDR1 SGHDT and CDR2 YYEEEE. This CDR3 comprises 14 residues. The CDR3 loop is CASSYLTGADTQYF.

The chain joins TRBV4-1 to TRBJ2-1. This CDR3 contains 18 residues. Per germline, CDR1 MGHRA and CDR2 YSYEKL. The CDR3 protein is CASSQGSSRGKVYNEQFF.

The chain's CDR3 is CASRWDRGTEAFF. The chain uses TRBV12-3 or TRBV12-4 and TRBJ1-1; TCRdb outputs TRBD1, but without DNA this stays unchecked. This CDR3 has 13 residues.

The V gene is TRBV6-5, the J gene TRBJ2-3; lacking DNA, the TRBD2 call made by TCRdb goes unchecked. The CDR3 extends over 13 amino acids. Germline loops: CDR1 MNHEY, CDR2 SVGAGI. This CDR3 reads CASTPPSTDTQYF.